This TCR beta chain was sequenced in a study of T cell changes during pregnancy in multiple sclerosis. Using immunoSEQ multiplex PCR, the repertoire was profiled, and TCRdb retains in-frame clones only, with some absent. The data contain tens of thousands of clones, 90% to 95% of them singletons. CDR3 length equals 14 residues. Trimming removed 2 bases from V and 5 bases from J, with 11 bases in between. Germline-derived CDR1 and CDR2 are SGHTA and FQGTGA. This material consisted of CD4+ T cells from peripheral blood mononuclear cells, taken in the second trimester of pregnancy. The receptor's source is a female donor with multiple sclerosis, enrolled in a pregnancy study. The chain joins TRBV7-3 to TRBJ2-3; D possibly corresponds to TRBD2 (6 bases). The CDR3 nucleotides read TGTGCCAGCAGCTTAGCAGGCGGGGAAGATACGCAGTATTTT. Translation: CASSLAGGEDTQYF.